This T cell receptor (beta chain) comes out of a study of cytomegalovirus exposure and HLA in healthy donors. Across the whole study: It was reported in a later analysis that the same platform had been used for the 100 to 150 validation repertoires as for the approximately 700 first-cohort repertoires.

The count of this clone is one. The antigen is not known. Overall study findings and caveats: Researchers catalogued roughly 150 TCR beta chains as cytomegalovirus-associated. Most TCR sequences showed up rarely, but some public TCRs showed up in many donors. The tendency of first-cohort TCR clusters to co-occur in the roughly 130 validation repertoires was the finding of a later analysis.

Clones were read by immunoSEQ multiplex PCR, and TCRdb kept only the in-frame ones, dropping some. Of over 45,000 clones in the sample, more than 80% were seen once. The CDR3 contains 14 residues. Per the germline V gene, CDR1 is KGHSH and CDR2 is LQKENI. The germline V and J ends were trimmed by 3 bases and 3 bases, with 10 bases remaining between them. The rearrangement links TRBV18 to TRBJ2-3, with D possibly TRBD1 on 6 matching bases. This sequence was found in a woman between 18 and 29 years old in good health and CMV-seronegative. Sequencing was done on a sample of PBMCs. The CDR3 sequence is CASSPPGQTDTQYF. For the CDR3, the DNA is TGTGCCAGCTCACCTCCCGGACAGACAGATACGCAGTATTTT.